The T cell receptor (beta chain) under discussion was sequenced for a study of T cells in Graves' hyperthyroidism and ophthalmopathy. Whole-study findings and limits: Most clonotypes expanded in thyroid above 0.001 were likewise present in blood.

This CDR3 region has 15 residues. Germline V gene lookup returns CDR1 KGHSH and CDR2 LQKENI. The V gene lost 4 bases and the J gene lost 2 bases, with 12 bases spanning the gap. In its sample, this clonotype was seen once. Its cognate antigen is unknown. Clinicians diagnosed patients from clinical symptoms, serum thyroxine and TRAb, thyroid ultrasound and orbital computed tomography. RNA transcripts served as the template for amplifying TCR beta CDR3 regions. A first-round RT-PCR of the TCR CDR3 used the HTBI primer set. TCRdb independently ran MiXCR on the multiplex PCR reads; one entry per CDR3 protein. This sample has about 350,000 distinct CDR3 sequences, with about 14% found just once.

The rearrangement uses TRBV18 and TRBJ2-1; D might be TRBD1 or TRBD2, each matching 5 bases. Material: blood. The sequence was collected from a woman aged 25-40 years with Graves' hyperthyroidism. The CDR3 is CASSLRGETYNEQFF. In DNA, the CDR3 is TGTGCCAGCTCACTCCGGGGCGAAACCTACAATGAGCAGTTCTTC.